A single TCR beta chain is shown here with its context. The entry originates in a study of control samples from healthy donors and cancer patients. Data came from immunoSEQ multiplex PCR; TCRdb stores just in-frame clones and leaves some out. The repertoire consists of fewer than 90,000 clones, with 75% to 90% occurring once and the leading ten covering under 30%. CDR1 and CDR2 from the germline V gene are KGHSH and LQKENI. After removal of 5 bases from V and 7 bases from J, the junction contained 4 bases not matched to a gene. The CDR3 totals 13 residues. V gene TRBV18 combines with J gene TRBJ1-4, with 7 bases that match TRBD1. The sequenced sample consisted of blood. The receptor comes from a man aged 50-59 years in good health. In nucleotides, the CDR3 is TGTGCCAGCTCAGACAGGGAGGGTGAAAAACTGTTTTTT. Its translation: CASSDREGEKLFF.